The TCR beta chain under discussion was sequenced for a study of T cells expressing NK-cell markers. Study summary: Obtained from sorted CD3+CD56+NKG2C+, CD3+CD56+NKG2C- and CD3+CD56-NKG2C+ T cells were the TCR beta repertoires. Broader study findings: In a handful of donors, dominant clonotypes made up 28.3-60.1% of CD3+CD56-NKG2C+ cells.

The CDR3 length is 15 residues. CDR1 is LGHNA, CDR2 YSLEER, per germline. A word on this clonotype: Antigen unknown.

TCRdb reprocessed the 5' RACE reads and keeps a single row for each CDR3 protein, giving no DNA. With approximately 550,000 distinct CDR3 sequences in the sample, the ten largest clones hold approximately 3.6%. V gene TRBV4-3 combines with J gene TRBJ2-7; TCRdb's assignment of TRBD1 cannot be checked, as there is no DNA. The specimen was blood T cells: a sorted CD56 or NKG2C T cell subset, CD4+ or CD8+ T cells, or bulk PBMC T cells (not recorded which). The TCR was taken from a man younger than 35 in good health. CDR3 loop: CASSQVPGTPDEQYF.